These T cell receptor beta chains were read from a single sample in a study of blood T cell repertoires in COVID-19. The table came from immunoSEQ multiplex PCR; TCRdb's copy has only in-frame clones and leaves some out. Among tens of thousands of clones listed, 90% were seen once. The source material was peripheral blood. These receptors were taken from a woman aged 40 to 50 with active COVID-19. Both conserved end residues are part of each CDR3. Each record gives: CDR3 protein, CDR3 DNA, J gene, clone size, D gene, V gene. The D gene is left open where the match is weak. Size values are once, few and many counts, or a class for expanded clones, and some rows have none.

CDR3aa: CASSYSQGGTDTQYF; CDR3nt: TGTGCCAGCAGTTACTCTCAGGGGGGCACAGATACGCAGTATTTT; j_gene: TRBJ2-3; abundance: .; d_gene: TRBD1; v_gene: TRBV6-6
CDR3aa: CATSRGAGSRDTQYF; CDR3nt: TGTGCCACCAGCAGGGGGGCAGGGTCGAGAGATACGCAGTATTTT; j_gene: TRBJ2-3; abundance: .; d_gene: .; v_gene: TRBV15
CDR3aa: CASSFSTEFYGYTF; CDR3nt: TGTGCCAGCAGCTTCTCGACAGAGTTCTATGGCTACACCTTC; j_gene: TRBJ1-2; abundance: .; d_gene: .; v_gene: TRBV5-4
CDR3aa: CASSLADLQWISGEQFF; CDR3nt: TGTGCCAGCAGCTTAGCGGATTTACAGTGGATCTCCGGTGAGCAGTTCTTC; j_gene: TRBJ2-1; abundance: few; d_gene: .; v_gene: TRBV7-8
CDR3aa: CASSFNRDREETQYF; CDR3nt: TGTGCCAGCAGCTTCAACCGGGACAGGGAAGAGACCCAGTACTTC; j_gene: TRBJ2-5; abundance: .; d_gene: TRBD1; v_gene: TRBV7-7
CDR3aa: CAWSGSPGAGGKMGGLQAEQFF; CDR3nt: TGTGCCTGGAGTGGCTCTCCCGGGGCGGGGGGGAAAATGGGAGGACTTCAGGCTGAGCAGTTCTTC; j_gene: TRBJ2-1; abundance: .; d_gene: TRBD2; v_gene: TRBV30
CDR3aa: CATSRGYEQFF; CDR3nt: TGTGCCACGTCCAGGGGGTATGAGCAGTTCTTC; j_gene: TRBJ2-1; abundance: .; d_gene: TRBD1; v_gene: TRBV7-2
CDR3aa: CASSLTGGENTIYF; CDR3nt: TGTGCCAGCAGCCTTACAGGGGGCGAAAACACCATATATTTT; j_gene: TRBJ1-3; abundance: .; d_gene: TRBD1; v_gene: TRBV7-9
CDR3aa: CASSELRGGGYTF; CDR3nt: TGTGCCAGCAGCGAACTGCGGGGCGGGGGCTACACCTTC; j_gene: TRBJ1-2; abundance: .; d_gene: .; v_gene: TRBV3-1/TRBV3-2
CDR3aa: CASSLVAGVVEQFF; CDR3nt: TGTGCCAGCAGCTTAGTTGCGGGGGTGGTTGAGCAGTTCTTC; j_gene: TRBJ2-1; abundance: .; d_gene: TRBD2; v_gene: TRBV7-8
CDR3aa: CAISESAASGDYNEQFF; CDR3nt: TGTGCCATCAGTGAGTCGGCGGCTAGCGGGGACTACAATGAGCAGTTCTTC; j_gene: TRBJ2-1; abundance: .; d_gene: TRBD2; v_gene: TRBV10-3
CDR3aa: CSAPSGHEQYF; CDR3nt: TGCAGTGCTCCGTCAGGGCACGAGCAGTACTTC; j_gene: TRBJ2-7; abundance: .; d_gene: .; v_gene: TRBV20-1
CDR3aa: CASSLRDRGGQYF; CDR3nt: TGTGCCAGCTCACTGCGGGACAGAGGGGGGCAGTACTTC; j_gene: TRBJ2-7; abundance: .; d_gene: .; v_gene: TRBV18
CDR3aa: CSASWTSGGVNIQYF; CDR3nt: TGCAGTGCTAGTTGGACTAGCGGGGGGGTTAACATTCAGTACTTC; j_gene: TRBJ2-4; abundance: .; d_gene: TRBD2; v_gene: TRBV20-1
CDR3aa: CASNYTGQTRGYTF; CDR3nt: TGCGCCAGCAACTATACGGGACAGACACGTGGCTACACCTTC; j_gene: TRBJ1-2; abundance: .; d_gene: TRBD1; v_gene: TRBV5-1
CDR3aa: CASSPPAGGTSGELFF; CDR3nt: TGTGCCAGCTCACCACCGGCGGGGGGAACTTCCGGGGAGCTGTTTTTT; j_gene: TRBJ2-2; abundance: few; d_gene: TRBD2; v_gene: TRBV18
CDR3aa: CASSPARGPGQGAETQYF; CDR3nt: TGTGCCAGCAGCCCTGCAAGGGGCCCGGGACAGGGGGCAGAGACCCAGTACTTC; j_gene: TRBJ2-5; abundance: once; d_gene: TRBD1; v_gene: TRBV7-8
CDR3aa: CASSHTSVSNTGELFF; CDR3nt: TGTGCCAGCAGCCATACTAGCGTATCGAACACCGGGGAGCTGTTTTTT; j_gene: TRBJ2-2; abundance: .; d_gene: TRBD2; v_gene: TRBV4-2
CDR3aa: CAGSEYSTSDEQFF; CDR3nt: TGTGCCGGCAGTGAATATAGCACGAGCGATGAGCAGTTCTTC; j_gene: TRBJ2-1; abundance: .; d_gene: .; v_gene: TRBV25-1
CDR3aa: CASSSDRVSPLHF; CDR3nt: TGTGCCAGCAGCTCCGACAGAGTGTCACCCCTCCACTTT; j_gene: TRBJ1-6; abundance: .; d_gene: .; v_gene: TRBV2
CDR3aa: CASSIRGDSYEQYF; CDR3nt: TGTGCCAGTAGCATAAGAGGAGACAGCTACGAGCAGTACTTC; j_gene: TRBJ2-7; abundance: .; d_gene: .; v_gene: TRBV19
CDR3aa: CASSLDWRGGFEQFF; CDR3nt: TGTGCCAGCAGCTTAGATTGGCGGGGGGGTTTCGAGCAGTTCTTC; j_gene: TRBJ2-1; abundance: .; d_gene: TRBD2; v_gene: TRBV11-1
CDR3aa: CASSPQTSALQETQYF; CDR3nt: TGTGCCAGCAGCCCACAGACTAGCGCCCTCCAAGAGACCCAGTACTTC; j_gene: TRBJ2-5; abundance: once; d_gene: TRBD2; v_gene: TRBV3-1/TRBV3-2
CDR3aa: CASNPGTVVSYEQYF; CDR3nt: TGTGCCAGCAATCCCGGGACAGTAGTTTCCTACGAGCAGTACTTC; j_gene: TRBJ2-7; abundance: .; d_gene: TRBD1; v_gene: TRBV2
CDR3aa: CASGGDRADYGYTF; CDR3nt: TGTGCTAGTGGAGGTGACAGGGCGGACTATGGCTACACCTTC; j_gene: TRBJ1-2; abundance: .; d_gene: TRBD1; v_gene: TRBV12-5
CDR3aa: CASILRTGNYGYTF; CDR3nt: TGTGCCAGCATACTTCGGACAGGAAACTATGGCTACACCTTC; j_gene: TRBJ1-2; abundance: .; d_gene: TRBD1; v_gene: TRBV2
CDR3aa: CASSRDRAGNTIYF; CDR3nt: TGTGCCAGCAGCCGTGACAGGGCTGGAAACACCATATATTTT; j_gene: TRBJ1-3; abundance: .; d_gene: TRBD1; v_gene: TRBV5-5
CDR3aa: CASSLVGPPDPTDTQYF; CDR3nt: TGTGCCAGCAGCTTAGTGGGGCCCCCCGACCCCACAGATACGCAGTATTTT; j_gene: TRBJ2-3; abundance: .; d_gene: .; v_gene: TRBV11-3
CDR3aa: CASSIEGMNTEAFF; CDR3nt: TGTGCCAGTAGTATAGAGGGCATGAACACTGAAGCTTTCTTT; j_gene: TRBJ1-1; abundance: once; d_gene: .; v_gene: TRBV19
CDR3aa: CASSLERTGRGTEAFF; CDR3nt: TGTGCCAGCAGCTTAGAACGGACAGGACGGGGCACTGAAGCTTTCTTT; j_gene: TRBJ1-1; abundance: .; d_gene: TRBD1; v_gene: TRBV7-8
CDR3aa: CASSFLGGVDEQYF; CDR3nt: TGTGCCAGCAGCTTCTTGGGAGGGGTCGACGAGCAGTACTTC; j_gene: TRBJ2-7; abundance: .; d_gene: TRBD2; v_gene: TRBV7-3
CDR3aa: CASSRDRAQGGYTF; CDR3nt: TGTGCCAGTAGTCGGGACAGGGCGCAAGGGGGCTACACCTTC; j_gene: TRBJ1-2; abundance: .; d_gene: TRBD1; v_gene: TRBV19
CDR3aa: CASSAGQVGTEAFF; CDR3nt: TGTGCCAGCTCAGCCGGACAGGTTGGGACTGAAGCTTTCTTT; j_gene: TRBJ1-1; abundance: .; d_gene: TRBD1; v_gene: TRBV18
CDR3aa: CASSFPDYGGSGYTF; CDR3nt: TGCGCCAGCAGCTTCCCGGACTATGGCGGATCTGGCTACACCTTC; j_gene: TRBJ1-2; abundance: .; d_gene: .; v_gene: TRBV5-1
CDR3aa: CASSAGGYGYTF; CDR3nt: TGTGCCAGCAGCGCAGGGGGCTATGGCTACACCTTC; j_gene: TRBJ1-2; abundance: .; d_gene: TRBD1; v_gene: TRBV25-1
CDR3aa: CASSESPSGSTDTQYF; CDR3nt: TGTGCCAGCAGTGAGTCTCCTAGCGGAAGCACAGATACGCAGTATTTT; j_gene: TRBJ2-3; abundance: .; d_gene: TRBD2; v_gene: TRBV2
CDR3aa: CASSLVFGRQPNYGYTF; CDR3nt: TGTGCCAGCAGCTTAGTCTTCGGGCGACAGCCTAACTATGGCTACACCTTC; j_gene: TRBJ1-2; abundance: .; d_gene: .; v_gene: TRBV7-9
CDR3aa: CASSEAAGGTGTQYF; CDR3nt: TGTGCCAGCAGTGAAGCGGCGGGGGGGACCGGGACCCAGTACTTC; j_gene: TRBJ2-5; abundance: .; d_gene: TRBD2; v_gene: TRBV2
CDR3aa: CASSNSGRTDTQYF; CDR3nt: TGTGCCAGTAGTAATAGCGGGCGCACAGATACGCAGTATTTT; j_gene: TRBJ2-3; abundance: .; d_gene: TRBD2; v_gene: TRBV19
CDR3aa: CASSYGQGTMNTEAFF; CDR3nt: TGTGCCAGCAGCTATGGACAGGGAACCATGAACACTGAAGCTTTCTTT; j_gene: TRBJ1-1; abundance: .; d_gene: TRBD1; v_gene: TRBV7-2
CDR3aa: CASSPREFYNEQFF; CDR3nt: TGCGCCAGTAGCCCCCGGGAATTCTACAATGAGCAGTTCTTC; j_gene: TRBJ2-1; abundance: .; d_gene: .; v_gene: TRBV10-1
CDR3aa: CASSYGGNTDTQYF; CDR3nt: TGTGCCAGCAGCTACGGGGGAAACACAGATACGCAGTATTTT; j_gene: TRBJ2-3; abundance: .; d_gene: .; v_gene: TRBV7-9
CDR3aa: CASSRRQGAGELFF; CDR3nt: TGTGCCAGCAGCAGGAGACAGGGGGCCGGGGAGCTGTTTTTT; j_gene: TRBJ2-2; abundance: .; d_gene: TRBD1; v_gene: TRBV16
CDR3aa: CASSLLSGANQETQYF; CDR3nt: TGCGCCAGCAGCTTGTTGAGCGGGGCGAACCAAGAGACCCAGTACTTC; j_gene: TRBJ2-5; abundance: .; d_gene: TRBD2; v_gene: TRBV5-1
CDR3aa: CASSLPGLAGFNEQFF; CDR3nt: TGTGCCAGCAGCCTACCGGGACTAGCGGGGTTCAATGAGCAGTTCTTC; j_gene: TRBJ2-1; abundance: .; d_gene: TRBD2; v_gene: TRBV7-8
CDR3aa: CASAAYGLAGATGTDTQYF; CDR3nt: TGTGCCAGCGCGGCGTACGGGCTAGCGGGGGCAACCGGCACAGATACGCAGTATTTT; j_gene: TRBJ2-3; abundance: .; d_gene: TRBD2; v_gene: TRBV27
CDR3aa: CASSTGDSSVNTIYF; CDR3nt: TGTGCCAGTAGTACCGGGGATTCGTCGGTAAACACCATATATTTT; j_gene: TRBJ1-3; abundance: .; d_gene: .; v_gene: TRBV19
CDR3aa: CASSQSIIGAGGQETQYF; CDR3nt: TGCGCCAGCAGCCAAAGTATAATAGGGGCTGGTGGGCAGGAGACCCAGTACTTC; j_gene: TRBJ2-5; abundance: .; d_gene: .; v_gene: TRBV5-1